The rows below give T cell receptor beta chains drawn from one sample of a study of shared clonotypes between healthy human individuals. TCRdb's table, derived via immunoSEQ multiplex PCR, lists solely in-frame clones and lacks some. Of 330,000 or so clones in the sample, around 72% are singletons; the top ten hold 9% to 12%. The material sequenced was memory CD4+ T cells sorted from blood. Every receptor here comes from a man aged 30 to 39 in good health. Both conserved end residues are part of each CDR3. Fields, in order: J gene, V gene, D gene, CDR3 protein, CDR3 DNA. The D gene is left open where the match is weak.

TRBJ2-1 TRBV11-3 - CASSSRKSVEQFF TGTGCCAGCAGCTCAAGAAAGAGTGTTGAGCAGTTCTTC
TRBJ2-3 TRBV6-1 - CASSEARQVGLRTDTQYF TGTGCCAGCAGTGAAGCGCGACAGGTGGGGCTACGCACAGATACGCAGTATTTT
TRBJ2-1 TRBV6-1 - CASSVNQRSEQFF TGTGCCAGCAGTGTGAACCAGCGCAGTGAGCAGTTCTTC
TRBJ2-3 TRBV10-2 - CASQGGADTQYF TGCGCCAGCCAAGGGGGTGCGGATACGCAGTATTTT
TRBJ2-1 TRBV7-8 - CASSFGTLYNEQFF TGTGCCAGCAGCTTCGGGACACTCTACAATGAGCAGTTCTTC
TRBJ2-5 TRBV28 TRBD1 CASSLVLGGRETQYF TGTGCCAGCAGTTTGGTTTTAGGGGGCAGAGAGACCCAGTACTTC
TRBJ1-1 TRBV19 - CASSIVGENTEAFF TGTGCCAGTAGTATAGTCGGAGAGAACACTGAAGCTTTCTTT
TRBJ1-2 TRBV5-4 TRBD1 CASSNPGTGGYGYTF TGTGCCAGCAGCAACCCTGGGACAGGAGGTTATGGCTACACCTTC
TRBJ2-5 TRBV10-3 TRBD2 CAISETGTSGRSQETQYF TGTGCCATCAGTGAGACTGGGACTAGCGGGAGGAGCCAAGAGACCCAGTACTTC
TRBJ2-3 TRBV9 - CASSVEGGGLATDTQYF TGTGCCAGCAGCGTAGAGGGGGGAGGGCTAGCCACAGATACGCAGTATTTT
TRBJ1-5 TRBV6-1 TRBD1 CASSENLGGGVGIVQPQHF TGTGCCAGCAGTGAAAACCTAGGAGGGGGCGTCGGGATTGTACAGCCCCAGCATTTT
TRBJ2-5 TRBV5-4 TRBD1 CASSPPPGQKETQYF TGTGCCAGCAGCCCGCCCCCGGGACAGAAAGAGACCCAGTACTTC
TRBJ2-1 TRBV27 - CASRRIEQFF TGTGCCAGCCGTCGTATTGAGCAGTTCTTC
TRBJ1-2 TRBV6-5 - CASTQGWGMGYTF TGTGCCAGCACCCAAGGCTGGGGGATGGGCTACACCTTC
TRBJ2-5 TRBV19 - CASNPGQKEQETQYF TGTGCCAGTAACCCTGGACAGAAAGAACAAGAGACCCAGTACTTC
TRBJ1-1 TRBV7-8 - CASSPWKVGTEAFF TGTGCCAGCAGCCCCTGGAAGGTGGGGACTGAAGCTTTCTTT
TRBJ1-2 TRBV2 TRBD1 CASSEWDRNGYTF TGTGCCAGCAGTGAATGGGACAGGAATGGCTACACCTTC
TRBJ2-5 TRBV5-1 TRBD2 CASSVGLAGGRHQETQYF TGCGCCAGCAGCGTCGGACTAGCGGGAGGGCGACATCAAGAGACCCAGTACTTC
TRBJ2-5 TRBV4-1 TRBD2 CASSLRLAGDGETQYF TGCGCCAGCAGCCTCCGACTAGCGGGAGACGGGGAGACCCAGTACTTC
TRBJ1-5 TRBV5-6 - CASSLRGSNQPQHF TGTGCCAGCAGCCTCCGGGGCAGCAATCAGCCCCAGCATTTT
TRBJ1-2 TRBV2 - CASSDGGGVGYGYTF TGTGCCAGCAGTGACGGAGGGGGAGTTGGCTATGGCTACACCTTC
TRBJ2-5 TRBV5-1 - CASSGGDRETQYF TGCGCCAGCTCTGGAGGGGACCGAGAGACCCAGTACTTC
TRBJ2-5 TRBV5-4 TRBD2 CASSFAGGAGETQYF TGTGCCAGCAGCTTTGCCGGGGGGGCCGGAGAGACCCAGTACTTC
TRBJ2-1 TRBV2 - CASTGQWSADNEQFF TGTGCCAGCACCGGGCAGTGGAGCGCAGACAATGAGCAGTTCTTC
TRBJ2-3 TRBV5-1 - CATSSGGGLEGTQYF TGCGCCACCTCCTCCGGCGGGGGCCTCGAGGGTACGCAGTATTTT
TRBJ1-2 TRBV19 - CASSIAQAANYGYTF TGTGCCAGTAGTATCGCACAGGCGGCTAACTATGGCTACACCTTC
TRBJ2-5 TRBV9 TRBD1 CASSVAGQGVLETQYF TGTGCCAGCAGCGTAGCGGGACAGGGTGTGTTGGAGACCCAGTACTTC
TRBJ1-6 TRBV2 - CASGRGKHNSPLHF TGTGCCAGCGGGCGAGGGAAACATAATTCACCCCTCCACTTT
TRBJ2-7 TRBV10-3 - CAISESLAGRPYEQYF TGTGCCATCAGTGAGTCTTTAGCCGGAAGACCGTACGAGCAGTACTTC